The clone carrying this T cell receptor (beta chain) came up once. Antigen unknown. The data derive from a study of tumor-infiltrating lymphocytes in localized non-small cell lung cancer. Notes on the study in general: Available tissue quantity limited TCR sequencing to a patient subset. Different pieces of the same tissue were used for each assay.

TCRdb keeps only in-frame clones here, not all; method: immunoSEQ multiplex PCR. Of about 23,000 clones listed, around 67% are singletons. The trim removed 0 bases at V and 3 bases at J, leaving 17 bases unmatched. Per germline, CDR1 SGHRS and CDR2 YFSETQ. This CDR3 spans 19 amino acids. The sequenced sample was lung tumor tissue. V and J are TRBV5-1 and TRBJ1-2, with 7 positions matching TRBD1. This receptor was taken from a human donor with non-small cell lung cancer. The CDR3 here is CASSLGPNPLGQLYYGYTF. Written as DNA, the CDR3 is TGCGCCAGCAGCTTGGGTCCTAATCCTCTGGGACAGTTATACTATGGCTACACCTTC.